The 29 T cell receptor beta chains listed next were all sequenced from one sample in a study of cytomegalovirus exposure and HLA in healthy donors (dated by TCRdb to the late 2010s). To prepare the library, the immunoSEQ multiplex PCR assay was applied. TCRdb took this table from immuneACCESS and kept in-frame rearrangements with V and J called. Such tables lack part of the clones; where checked against another copy, unresolved V genes explain under half of the gap, and the rest is unexplained. This sample gives fewer than 200,000 clones in total; 86% of them show up just once. The top ten constitute about 7.7% of the sample. Sample: PBMCs. These TCRs come from a man aged 25-45 years in good health and CMV-seropositive.

The chain employs TRBV4-1 and TRBJ2-2; a possible D gene is TRBD1 (6 bases). Trimming pared 1 base from V and 5 bases from J, leaving 14 bases between. Germline CDR1 reads MGHRA; CDR2 reads YSYEKL. The CDR3 covers 16 residues. CDR3 loop: CASSQVLTGRTGELFF. The CDR3 DNA sequence: TGCGCCAGCAGCCAAGTACTCACAGGGCGTACCGGGGAGCTGTTTTTT.

The genes are TRBV7-6 and TRBJ2-7; 9 positions agree with TRBD2. The CDR3 contains 15 residues. Trimming at V came to 5 bases and at J to 0 bases, leaving 5 bases not matched to a gene. Per the germline V gene, CDR1 is SGHVS and CDR2 is FNYEAQ. The CDR3 DNA sequence: TGTGCCAGCAGCCCGACGACTAGCGGCTCCTACGAGCAGTACTTC. Translating it yields CASSPTTSGSYEQYF.

The rearrangement links TRBV5-1 to TRBJ2-1; 8 nucleotides match TRBD1. This CDR3 is 15 amino acids long. Looked up from germline, CDR1 is SGHRS and CDR2 is YFSETQ. With 4 bases clipped from V and 7 bases from J, the junction kept 10 bases outside the gene matches. CDR3 coding DNA: TGCGCCAGCAGCACAGGACAGGGCTTGGGGAATGAGCAGTTCTTC. Protein product: CASSTGQGLGNEQFF.

The J gene is TRBJ2-7, the V gene TRBV7-9; D is ambiguous. With 1 base removed from V and 2 bases from J, the gap between germline ends came to 9 bases. Looked up from germline, CDR1 is SEHNR and CDR2 is FQNEAQ (reference sequence). The CDR3 totals 14 residues. In nucleotides, the CDR3 is TGTGCCAGCAGCTTAGTGAATCGGGCCTACGAGCAGTACTTC. It specifies CASSLVNRAYEQYF. Full variable domain (outside the CDR3, taken from reference TRBV7-9 and TRBJ2-7): DTGVSQNPRHKITKRGQNVTFRCDPISEHNRLYWYRQTLGQGPEFLTYFQNEAQLEKSRLLSDRFSAERPKGSFSTLEIQRTEQGDSAMYLCASSLVNRAYEQYFGPGTRLTVT.

This rearrangement joins TRBV4-3 to TRBJ1-5; TRBD1 matches at 10 bases. Germline V gene data show CDR1 as LGHNA and CDR2 as YSLEER. This CDR3 contains 15 residues. With 3 bases clipped from V and 7 bases from J, the junction kept 6 bases outside the gene matches. CDR3 protein: CASSQDGTGEQPQHF. The CDR3 DNA reads as TGCGCCAGCAGCCAGGACGGGACAGGGGAGCAGCCCCAGCATTTT.

The chain recombines TRBV21-1 with TRBJ2-7; the table's TRBD2 call for D was not verified on the DNA. TRBV21-1 is a listed pseudogene. The CDR3 is 16 amino acids. CDR3: CASSEGRVGLAHEQYF. DNA of the CDR3: TGTGCCAGCAGCGAAGGGAGGGTGGGACTAGCCCACGAGCAGTACTTC.

The chain has TRBV27 and TRBJ2-1, with D unclear. Germline V gene lookup returns CDR1 MNHEY and CDR2 SMNVEV (reference sequence). With 8 bases removed from V and 3 bases from J, the gap between germline ends came to 14 bases. This CDR3 spans 14 amino acids. CDR3 sequence reads: CASLPFGSYNEQFF. CDR3 DNA: TGTGCCAGCCTCCCCTTTGGCAGCTACAATGAGCAGTTCTTC.

This clone was picked up one time. The same CDR3 can be traced to other DNA sequences in this sample. This chain connects TRBV5-1 to TRBJ1-2, with 7 bases lining up with TRBD1. J was trimmed by 3 bases and V by 0 bases; bases with no gene match: 5. From germline, CDR1 is SGHRS and CDR2 YFSETQ. The CDR3 covers 15 residues. In nucleotides, the CDR3 is TGCGCCAGCAGCTTGGGACAGGGACGGGACTATGGCTACACCTTC. Translated, it gives CASSLGQGRDYGYTF.

With regard to this clone: Additional DNA sequences in this sample encode the identical CDR3. The CDR3 sequence: CASSRQGGNQPQHF. CDR3 bases: TGTGCCAGCAGTCGACAGGGGGGCAATCAGCCCCAGCATTTT. J is TRBJ1-5 and V is TRBV6-5; 9 bases fit TRBD1. Germline CDR1 is MNHEY and CDR2 is SVGAGI. Trimming at V came to 5 bases and at J to 2 bases, leaving 1 base not matched to a gene. This CDR3 is built from 14 residues.

The V gene is TRBV7-9, the J gene TRBJ2-7; 8 bases match TRBD2. This CDR3 has 14 amino acids. J was trimmed by 7 bases and V by 5 bases; bases with no gene match: 10. Germline values: CDR1 SEHNR, CDR2 FQNEAQ (reference sequence). For the CDR3, the DNA is TGTGCCAGCAGCCCCCCGGGCGGGAGGTGGGAGCAGTACTTC. As protein: CASSPPGGRWEQYF.

The V and J genes are TRBV6-6 and TRBJ2-1; D not certain. Germline V CDR1 and CDR2: MNHNY, SVGAGI (reference sequence). The CDR3 is 13 amino acids. Trimming took 5 bases from V and 5 from J, leaving 10 bases between them. In nucleotides, the CDR3 is TGTGCCAGCAGTAGAACCCTGAACAATGAGCAGTTCTTC. The encoded protein is CASSRTLNNEQFF.

CDR3 residues: CASSPTTLSSYEQYF. In nucleotides, the CDR3 is TGTGCCAGCTCACCGACCACCTTATCCTCCTACGAGCAGTACTTC. The rearrangement links TRBV18 to TRBJ2-7; D not certain. The V end lost 3 bases, the J end lost 0 bases, and 12 bases lay between the germline ends. The CDR3 contains 15 residues. Germline assignment: CDR1 KGHSH and CDR2 LQKENI.

The V and J genes are TRBV9 and TRBJ2-7; 9 bases align to TRBD1. This CDR3 spans 15 amino acids. Trimming at V came to 3 bases and at J to 5 bases, leaving 9 bases not matched to a gene. Germline V gives CDR1 SGDLS, CDR2 YYNGEE. Written as DNA, the CDR3 is TGTGCCAGCAGCGGATCCGGGACAGGGTTCGACGAGCAGTACTTC. As protein: CASSGSGTGFDEQYF.

CDR3 coding DNA: TGTGCCAGCAGGACAGGTGGAGTAACGCCTGGCTACACCTTC. It yields the protein CASRTGGVTPGYTF. The chain employs TRBV6-5 and TRBJ1-2; TRBD1 might be the D (6 bases). CDR3 length: 14 residues. Germline V CDR1 and CDR2: MNHEY, SVGAGI. V lost 6 bases to trimming and J lost 7 bases, with 18 bases between them.

CDR3 residues: CASSYSGGLNTQYF. CDR3 nucleotides: TGTGCCAGCAGTTATAGCGGGGGGCTGAATACGCAGTATTTT. The rearrangement joins TRBV6-5 to TRBJ2-3; TRBD2 matches 10 bases. The V gene's germline CDR1 is MNHEY and CDR2 SVGAGI. The CDR3 totals 14 residues. V shed 3 bases, J shed 7 bases, and the junction held 4 bases outside the gene matches.

The gene calls are TRBV29-1 and TRBJ2-2, with D perhaps TRBD2 (6 bases). This CDR3 comprises 15 residues. Trimming took 7 bases from V and 4 from J, leaving 19 bases between them. CDR1 and CDR2 (germline): SQVTM, ANQGSEA. The DNA of the CDR3 is TGCAGCGCCTCGGAGGCGGGGAGCTCCACCGGGGAGCTGTTTTTT. It is translated as CSASEAGSSTGELFF.

Regarding this clone: This specimen includes other DNA sequences encoding the same CDR3. The J gene is TRBJ2-7, the V gene TRBV2; D gene ambiguous. The CDR3 is 11 residues long. The germline V and J ends were trimmed by 6 bases and 1 base, with 4 bases remaining between them. From germline, CDR1 is SNHLY and CDR2 FYNNEI. Here the CDR3 reads CASSDSYEQYF. The CDR3 coding sequence is TGTGCCAGCAGCGATTCCTACGAGCAGTACTTC. Together with reference TRBV2 and TRBJ2-7, the CDR3 gives the full variable domain: EPEVTQTPSHQVTQMGQEVILRCVPISNHLYFYWYRQILGQKVEFLVSFYNNEISEKSEIFDDQFSVERPDGSNFTLKIRSTKLEDSAMYFCASSDSYEQYFGPGTRLTVT.

The DNA of the CDR3 is TGTGCCAGCAGTTTATCTTCCGACTATGGCTACACCTTC. This encodes CASSLSSDYGYTF. This chain uses TRBV28 with TRBJ1-2; D unresolved. V was pared by 1 base and J by 3 bases, with 6 bases between. This CDR3 has 13 residues. Germline V gene sequence: CDR1 MDHEN, CDR2 SYDVKM.

The genes are TRBV18 and TRBJ1-4, with D tentatively TRBD1 (6 bases). Germline loops: CDR1 KGHSH, CDR2 LQKENI. The CDR3 covers 14 residues. Trimming pared 4 bases from V and 2 bases from J, leaving 8 bases between. The CDR3 here is CASSLGQTNEKLFF. In DNA, the CDR3 is TGTGCCAGCTCACTCGGACAGACTAATGAAAAACTGTTTTTT.

The chain combines TRBV27 with TRBJ2-7; 7 bases align to TRBD2. V trimming: 3 bases; J trimming: 2 bases; junction bases outside the gene matches: 10. From germline, CDR1 is MNHEY and CDR2 SMNVEV (reference sequence). The CDR3 consists of 16 residues. The CDR3 loop is CASSFYKAGLTYEQYF. The CDR3 bases are TGTGCCAGCAGTTTCTACAAAGCGGGACTAACCTACGAGCAGTACTTC.

J is TRBJ1-4 and V is TRBV9, with a tentative D call TRBD1 (6 bases). CDR3 length equals 16 residues. The V gene lost 2 bases and the J gene lost 8 bases, with 19 bases spanning the gap. CDR1 is SGDLS and CDR2 is YYNGEE in the germline V gene. The CDR3 sequence: CASSVGTYPSGEKLFF. The CDR3 DNA reads TGTGCCAGCAGCGTCGGGACATACCCTTCTGGAGAAAAACTGTTTTTT.

The gene calls are TRBV2 and TRBJ2-1; D gene unclear. The CDR3 loop spans 12 amino acids. Trimming cost V 7 bases and J 4 bases, with 8 bases left between them. Germline CDR1 is SNHLY and CDR2 is FYNNEI. CDR3 coding DNA: TGTGCCAGCAAGTGGCGGTACAATGAGCAGTTCTTC. This codes for CASKWRYNEQFF.

This chain joins TRBV6-1 and TRBJ2-7; TRBD1 might be the D (6 bases). CDR1 MNHNS and CDR2 SASEGT come from the germline V gene. V was pared by 0 bases and J by 3 bases, with 9 bases between. This CDR3 has 14 residues. The CDR3 DNA sequence: TGTGCCAGCAGTGAAGCGTGGGACAACTACGAGCAGTACTTC. It yields the protein CASSEAWDNYEQYF.

V is TRBV9 and J is TRBJ2-3, with D unclear. CDR3 size: 14 residues. The germline CDR1 and CDR2 sequences are SGDLS and YYNGEE. Trimming cost V 4 bases and J 0 bases, with 9 bases left between them. The CDR3 DNA follows: TGTGCCAGCAGCACCCTTAGGAGCACAGATACGCAGTATTTT. Translated: CASSTLRSTDTQYF.

The genes are TRBV7-3 and TRBJ2-5; 7 bases align to TRBD2. This CDR3 is built from 14 residues. V trimming: 2 bases; J trimming: 3 bases; junction bases outside the gene matches: 3. Per germline, CDR1 SGHTA and CDR2 FQGTGA. The CDR3 loop is CASSLGGGKETQYF. DNA of the CDR3: TGTGCCAGCAGCTTAGGCGGGGGTAAAGAGACCCAGTACTTC.

This chain connects TRBV2 to TRBJ2-5; 11 positions agree with TRBD1. Trimming removed 5 bases from V and 5 bases from J; junction bases left unmatched: 4. The germline CDR1 and CDR2 sequences are SNHLY and FYNNEI. CDR3 size: 14 residues. Here the CDR3 reads CASSWTGGMETQYF. CDR3 DNA: TGTGCCAGCAGTTGGACAGGGGGCATGGAGACCCAGTACTTC.

This sequence joins TRBV4-1 and TRBJ1-5; possible D gene TRBD1, 6 bases. This CDR3 has 15 residues. V was cut by 1 base and J by 7 bases, with 14 bases left in between. Looked up from germline, CDR1 is MGHRA and CDR2 is YSYEKL. CDR3 residues: CASSQGWGAGQPQHF. CDR3 DNA: TGCGCCAGCAGCCAAGGATGGGGGGCAGGGCAGCCCCAGCATTTT.

V usage is TRBV5-5 and J usage is TRBJ1-1, with D hard to call. Germline-derived CDR1 and CDR2 are SGHKS and YYEKEE (reference sequence). Trimming pared 0 bases from V and 5 bases from J, leaving 11 bases between. The CDR3 covers 14 residues. DNA of the CDR3: TGTGCCAGCAGCTTGGAGGACTGGAGGACTGAAGCTTTCTTT. As protein: CASSLEDWRTEAFF.

The chain uses TRBV5-6 and TRBJ2-1, with 10 bases aligning to TRBD2. V lost 2 bases and J lost 9; bases outside the gene matches: 8. This CDR3 comprises 15 residues. Germline values: CDR1 SGHDT, CDR2 YYEEEE. CDR3 residues: CASSFIGSGRPEQFF. CDR3 bases: TGTGCCAGCAGCTTTATTGGTAGCGGGAGGCCTGAGCAGTTCTTC.